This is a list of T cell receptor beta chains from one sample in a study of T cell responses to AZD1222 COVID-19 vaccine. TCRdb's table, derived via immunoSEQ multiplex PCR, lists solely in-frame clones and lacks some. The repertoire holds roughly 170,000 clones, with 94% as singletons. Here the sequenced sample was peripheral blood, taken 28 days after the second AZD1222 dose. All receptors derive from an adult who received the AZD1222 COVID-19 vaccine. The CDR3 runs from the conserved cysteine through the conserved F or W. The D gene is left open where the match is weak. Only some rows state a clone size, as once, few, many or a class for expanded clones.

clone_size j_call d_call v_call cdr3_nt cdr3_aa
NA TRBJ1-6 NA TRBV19 TGTGCCAGTAGTATAGGGTACTCACCCCTCCACTTT CASSIGYSPLHF
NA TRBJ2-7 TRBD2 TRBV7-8 TGTGCCAGCCGCCTTCTTAGCGGGAGGGCCGGAGAGCAGTACTTC CASRLLSGRAGEQYF
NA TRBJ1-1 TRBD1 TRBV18 TGTGCCAGCTCACCCTCGGACAGGGAAGCTTTCTTT CASSPSDREAFF
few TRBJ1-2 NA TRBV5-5 TGTGCCAGCAGCTTACCCGGGGGAAGGCACTATGGCTACACCTTC CASSLPGGRHYGYTF
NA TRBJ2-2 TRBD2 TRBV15 TGTGCCACCAGCAGAGAACTAGCGGGAGTATCTCCCGGGGAGCTGTTTTTT CATSRELAGVSPGELFF
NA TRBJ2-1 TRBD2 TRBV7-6 TGTGCCAGCAGCTTAGAGGGACTAGCGGATATGAGCTCCTACAATGAGCAGTTCTTC CASSLEGLADMSSYNEQFF
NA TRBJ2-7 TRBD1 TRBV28 TGTGCCAGCAGTCCCCCGGGACAGCCCGTCGGGGAGTACTTC CASSPPGQPVGEYF
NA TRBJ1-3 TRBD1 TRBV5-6 TGTGCCAGCAGCACGTCCCGGGACAGGGGCGGTTTGGCTGGAAACACCATATATTTT CASSTSRDRGGLAGNTIYF
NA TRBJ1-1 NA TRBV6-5 TGTGCCAGCAGTTTGGGACTGAACACTGAAGCTTTCTTT CASSLGLNTEAFF
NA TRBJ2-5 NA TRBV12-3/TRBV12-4 TGTGCCAGCAGTTTAATAGAGACCCAGTACTTC CASSLIETQYF
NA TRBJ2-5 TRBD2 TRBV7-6 TGTGCCAGCAGCTTAGAGGATATAGCGGGGGGGCCCCAAGAGACCCAGTACTTC CASSLEDIAGGPQETQYF
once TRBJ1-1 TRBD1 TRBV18 TGTGCCAGCTCACCAACAGGGGACACTGAAGCTTTCTTT CASSPTGDTEAFF
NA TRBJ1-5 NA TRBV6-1 TGTGCCAGCAGTGTATTACGGTCAGGGGCTTATCAGCCCCAGCATTTT CASSVLRSGAYQPQHF
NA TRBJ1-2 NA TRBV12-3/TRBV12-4 TGTGCCAGCAGGCCGGGGACGAGCTATGGCTACACCTTC CASRPGTSYGYTF
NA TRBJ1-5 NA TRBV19 TGTGCCAGTAGGCGGCAGGGGCGATTGAATCAGCCCCAGCATTTT CASRRQGRLNQPQHF
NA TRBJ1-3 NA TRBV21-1 TGTGCCGGCCTACTACAGGGCCAAAACACCATATATTTT CAGLLQGQNTIYF
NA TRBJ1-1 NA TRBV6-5 TGTGCCAGCTTGTTTGCGGGCGGAGATGGGAAAGCTTTCTTT CASLFAGGDGKAFF
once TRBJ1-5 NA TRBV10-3 TGTGCCATCAGTGACGGGGCAGTACCAAATCAGCCCCAGCATTTT CAISDGAVPNQPQHF
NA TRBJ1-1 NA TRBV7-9 TGTGCCAGCAGCTCCTCCAGAATTACGAACACTGAAGCTTTCTTT CASSSSRITNTEAFF
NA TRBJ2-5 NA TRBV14 TGTGCCAGCAGCCAACTCCAGGAGACCCAGTACTTC CASSQLQETQYF
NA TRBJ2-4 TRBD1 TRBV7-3 TGTGCCAGCAGCCCCGGACCGGACAGGGAGAAAAACATTCAGTACTTC CASSPGPDREKNIQYF
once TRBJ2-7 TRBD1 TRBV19 TGTGCCAGTAGTATAACAGGGGGTGAGCAGTACTTC CASSITGGEQYF
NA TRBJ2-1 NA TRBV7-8 TGTGCCAGCAGCTCCGATCGGTATGGGGTGGAGGGATATGAGCAGTTCTTC CASSSDRYGVEGYEQFF
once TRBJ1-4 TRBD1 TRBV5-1 TGCGCCAGCAGCGTAGACAGGGATAATGAAAAACTGTTTTTT CASSVDRDNEKLFF
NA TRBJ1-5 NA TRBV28 TGTGCCAGCACAACGGATAGCAATCAGCCCCAGCATTTT CASTTDSNQPQHF
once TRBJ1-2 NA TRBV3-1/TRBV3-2 TGTGCCAGCAGCCAAGCCAGGGTCTATGGCTACACCTTC CASSQARVYGYTF
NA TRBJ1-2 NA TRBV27 TGTGCCAGCAGTTTATATCCAGGGGATAAAGGGGGCTACACCTTC CASSLYPGDKGGYTF
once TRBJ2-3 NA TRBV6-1 TGTGCCAGCAGTGAAGCGCTGACCAGGGTCCCCACAGATACGCAGTATTTT CASSEALTRVPTDTQYF
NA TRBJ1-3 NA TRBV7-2 TGTGCCAGCAGCTTGACAGTCCACTCTGGAAACACCATATATTTT CASSLTVHSGNTIYF
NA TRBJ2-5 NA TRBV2 TGTGCCAGCAGTAGCGTCGGACGGGAGACCCAGTACTTC CASSSVGRETQYF
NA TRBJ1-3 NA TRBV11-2 TGTGCCAGCAGGCACCCCAGGGGAGGTGGTGGAAACACCATATATTTT CASRHPRGGGGNTIYF
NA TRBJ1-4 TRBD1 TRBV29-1 TGCAGCGTCGGACAGGGGGAGGAAAAACTGTTTTTT CSVGQGEEKLFF
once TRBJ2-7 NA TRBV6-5 TGTGCCAGCAGTCTAAACTACGAGCAGTACTTC CASSLNYEQYF
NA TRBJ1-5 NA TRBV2 TGTGCCAGCAGTGAAGCGCTCAGCTATAGCAATCAGCCCCAGCATTTT CASSEALSYSNQPQHF
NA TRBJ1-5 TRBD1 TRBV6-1 TGTGCCAGCAGTGTCCAGGGGGCGGCTGTCCGTAGCAATCAGCCCCAGCATTTT CASSVQGAAVRSNQPQHF
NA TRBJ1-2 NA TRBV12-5 TGTGCTAGTGGTCCGGGGATGTCTGGCTACACCTTC CASGPGMSGYTF
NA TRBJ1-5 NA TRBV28 TGTGCCAGCAAACTGGGGGGGGCTTCCCGTCAGCCCCAGCATTTT CASKLGGASRQPQHF
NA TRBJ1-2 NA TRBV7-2 TGTGCCAGCAGCTTAGATGCGGGTTATTGGGGCTACACCTTC CASSLDAGYWGYTF
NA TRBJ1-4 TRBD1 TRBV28 TGTGCCAGCAGTTTATATGTGACAGGGGGGAATGAAAAACTGTTTTTT CASSLYVTGGNEKLFF
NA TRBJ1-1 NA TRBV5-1 TGCGCCAGCAGCTTGGGGGGGAGCGCTGAAGCTTTCTTT CASSLGGSAEAFF
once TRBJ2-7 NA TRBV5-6 TGTGCCAGCAGCCCGCTTAGTAACAGCTACGAGCAGTACTTC CASSPLSNSYEQYF
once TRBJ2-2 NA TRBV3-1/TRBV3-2 TGTGCCAGCACTACAGGCACCGGGGAGCTGTTTTTT CASTTGTGELFF
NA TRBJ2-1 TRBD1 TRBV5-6 TGTGCCAGCAGCCGACAGGGGATTAGCCCCTACAATGAGCAGTTCTTC CASSRQGISPYNEQFF
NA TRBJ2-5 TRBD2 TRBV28 TGTGCCAGCAGTCGAGCGGGAGTCTGGGGAGAGACCCAGTACTTC CASSRAGVWGETQYF
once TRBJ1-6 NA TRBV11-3 TGTGCCAGCAGCTCCCTGAGTAATTCACCCCTCCACTTT CASSSLSNSPLHF
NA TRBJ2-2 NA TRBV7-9 TGTGCCAGCAGAACCATAAGGGGGACGAACACCGGGGAGCTGTTTTTT CASRTIRGTNTGELFF
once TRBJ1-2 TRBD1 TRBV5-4 TGTGCCAGCAGCTCAAACAGAGACAGGGGGAACTATGGCTACACCTTC CASSSNRDRGNYGYTF
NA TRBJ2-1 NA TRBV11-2 TGTGCCAGCAGCTCGCTTCGAAATGAGCAGTTCTTC CASSSLRNEQFF
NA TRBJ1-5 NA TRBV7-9 TGTGCCAGCAGCCCGACAGGACAGCCCCAGCATTTT CASSPTGQPQHF
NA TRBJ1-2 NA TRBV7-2 TGTGCCAGCAGCTGGGACGTGGGCTATGGCTACACCTTC CASSWDVGYGYTF
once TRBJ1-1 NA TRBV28 TGTGCCACCGAACGTCGCTCACAAGCTTTCTTT CATERRSQAFF
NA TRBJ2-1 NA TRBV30 TGTGCCTGGCAGGGAGCGGGCGTTTACAATGAGCAGTTCTTC CAWQGAGVYNEQFF
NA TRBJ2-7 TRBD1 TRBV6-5 TGTGCCAGCAGAGACAGGGGATGGGGCGAGCAGTACTTC CASRDRGWGEQYF
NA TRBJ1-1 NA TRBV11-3 TGTGCCAGCTCGGGGGGGACTGAAGCTTTCTTT CASSGGTEAFF
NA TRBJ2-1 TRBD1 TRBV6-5 TGTGCCAGCAGGCTCCGGGACAGGATCGATGAGCAGTTCTTC CASRLRDRIDEQFF
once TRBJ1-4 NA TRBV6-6 TGTGCCAGCAGTTACCCCAGGACAGCAACTAATGAAAAACTGTTTTTT CASSYPRTATNEKLFF
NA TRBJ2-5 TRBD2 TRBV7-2 TGTGCCAGCAGCCCCCTAATGAGCGGGGGAGAGACCCAGTACTTC CASSPLMSGGETQYF